One sample yielded the 4 T cell receptor beta chains listed below, sequenced in a study of radiotherapy plus CTLA-4 blockade in lung cancer. TCRdb keeps only in-frame clones here, not all; method: immunoSEQ multiplex PCR. Of about 60,000 clones listed, over 65% were seen once; the top ten hold 3% to 4%. The sequencing here drew on peripheral blood, taken from a patient treated with radiotherapy plus ipilimumab. Receptor source: a human donor with non-small cell lung cancer who had a partial response to radiotherapy plus ipilimumab.

The V and J genes are TRBV2 and TRBJ2-7; the match to TRBD2 covers 12 bases. Germline CDR1 is SNHLY and CDR2 is FYNNEI. With V trimmed by 7 bases and J by 3 bases, 4 bases remained unmatched. The CDR3 runs 14 residues. The CDR3 reads CASKLAGGYYEQYF. The CDR3 DNA sequence: TGTGCCAGCAAACTAGCGGGGGGCTACTACGAGCAGTACTTC.

This clone was counted only a few times. The chain carries TRBV5-1 and TRBJ1-4; TRBD1 matches 12 bases. This CDR3 contains 16 residues. The J segment lost 7 bases and the V segment lost 4 bases, leaving 8 bases of the junction unmatched. Germline V gene lookup returns CDR1 SGHRS and CDR2 YFSETQ. This CDR3 is CASSQEGQGASEKLFF. CDR3 bases: TGCGCCAGCAGCCAAGAGGGACAGGGGGCAAGTGAAAAACTGTTTTTT.

This rearrangement joins TRBV5-4 to TRBJ1-6; the D gene is possibly TRBD1 (5 bases). Trimming stripped 4 bases from V and 7 bases from J, with 15 bases between. Germline lookup yields CDR1 SGHNT and CDR2 YYREEE (reference sequence). This CDR3 contains 15 residues. The CDR3 spells CASSLPDSENSPLHF. The CDR3 coding sequence is TGTGCCAGCAGCCTCCCCGACAGTGAGAATTCACCCCTCCACTTT.

The CDR3 is CASSQFGQGELNEAFF. The CDR3 DNA is TGCGCCAGCAGCCAATTCGGACAGGGGGAACTTAATGAAGCTTTCTTT. J is TRBJ1-1 and V is TRBV4-1; 10 nucleotides align to TRBD1. With V trimmed by 2 bases and J by 7 bases, 10 bases remained unmatched. Germline assignment: CDR1 MGHRA and CDR2 YSYEKL. The CDR3 length is 16 residues.